The rows below give T cell receptor beta chains drawn from one sample of a study of CD8 T cells in Susac syndrome. TCRdb called the immunoSEQ multiplex PCR reads again in MiXCR, with one record for every CDR3 protein. There are roughly 200,000 distinct CDR3 sequences in the sample; more than 90% occur only once, and approximately 0.088% lies in the top ten. Sequencing was done on a sample of CD4+ T cells from PBMCs. The origin of the receptors is a human donor with multiple sclerosis. Both conserved end residues are part of each CDR3. The D gene is left open where the match is weak. Not every row has a clone size; where given, it reads once, few, many or a size class.

size: .; J: TRBJ1-4; D: .; V: TRBV14; CDR3: CASSQGGIDEKLFF; DNA: TGTGCCAGCAGCCAAGGAGGCATCGATGAAAAACTGTTTTTT
size: .; J: TRBJ2-1; D: .; V: TRBV5-1; CDR3: CASSPEGGGQTYNEQFF; DNA: TGCGCCAGCAGCCCGGAGGGCGGGGGCCAAACGTACAATGAGCAGTTCTTC
size: .; J: TRBJ2-1; D: TRBD1; V: TRBV9; CDR3: CASSPRGGQGTYNEQFF; DNA: TGTGCCAGCAGCCCCAGGGGGGGACAGGGTACCTACAATGAGCAGTTCTTC
size: .; J: TRBJ1-2; D: .; V: TRBV25-1; CDR3: CASREEGRNYGYTF; DNA: TGTGCCAGCAGGGAAGAGGGGAGGAACTATGGCTACACCTTC
size: .; J: TRBJ2-1; D: TRBD1; V: TRBV27; CDR3: CASSEQGAGYYNEQFF; DNA: TGTGCCAGCAGCGAACAGGGGGCAGGGTACTACAATGAGCAGTTCTTC
size: .; J: TRBJ2-7; D: .; V: TRBV3-1; CDR3: CASSQTSGNPYEQYF; DNA: TGTGCCAGCAGCCAAACAAGTGGGAACCCCTACGAGCAGTACTTC
size: once; J: TRBJ1-1; D: .; V: TRBV9; CDR3: CASSPRRKNTEAFF; DNA: TGTGCCAGCAGCCCTCGGAGAAAGAACACTGAAGCTTTCTTT
size: .; J: TRBJ2-2; D: .; V: TRBV20-1; CDR3: CSARGGSANTGELFF; DNA: TGCAGTGCTAGAGGCGGTAGCGCGAACACCGGGGAGCTGTTTTTT
size: .; J: TRBJ1-2; D: .; V: TRBV4-3; CDR3: CASSQDWASGVGYGYTF; DNA: TGCGCCAGCAGCCAAGATTGGGCGTCGGGGGTTGGCTATGGCTACACCTTC
size: once; J: TRBJ2-7; D: .; V: TRBV27; CDR3: CASSLSGLPLVEQYF; DNA: TGTGCCAGCAGTTTATCCGGCCTTCCCCTCGTGGAGCAGTACTTC
size: .; J: TRBJ1-4; D: .; V: TRBV3-1; CDR3: CASSQDYGTYEKLFF; DNA: TGTGCCAGCAGCCAAGATTACGGGACGTATGAAAAACTGTTTTTT
size: .; J: TRBJ1-1; D: .; V: TRBV29-1; CDR3: CSVEGLDTEAFF; DNA: TGCAGCGTTGAGGGGTTAGACACTGAAGCTTTCTTT
size: .; J: TRBJ1-5; D: .; V: TRBV5-1; CDR3: CASSFGANQPQHF; DNA: TGCGCCAGCAGCTTCGGAGCGAATCAGCCCCAGCATTTT
size: .; J: TRBJ1-4; D: .; V: TRBV15; CDR3: CATSRDGGGNEKLFF; DNA: TGTGCCACCAGCAGAGATGGGGGGGGTAATGAAAAACTGTTTTTT
size: .; J: TRBJ2-7; D: .; V: TRBV20-1; CDR3: CSAPPSAEELLNEQYF; DNA: TGCAGTGCTCCCCCGTCTGCGGAGGAGCTTTTAAACGAGCAGTACTTC
size: .; J: TRBJ2-5; D: .; V: TRBV5-1; CDR3: CASSFLEIQTQYF; DNA: TGCGCCAGCAGCTTTCTTGAGATTCAGACCCAGTACTTC
size: .; J: TRBJ2-5; D: .; V: TRBV5-4; CDR3: CASSLTGTAETQYF; DNA: TGTGCCAGCAGCTTAACAGGGACGGCAGAGACCCAGTACTTC
size: .; J: TRBJ2-5; D: TRBD1; V: TRBV20-1; CDR3: CSATGQGALETQYF; DNA: TGCAGTGCTACGGGACAGGGGGCTTTGGAGACCCAGTACTTC
size: .; J: TRBJ2-1; D: .; V: TRBV29-1; CDR3: CSVEYERNYNEQFF; DNA: TGCAGCGTTGAATACGAGCGGAACTACAATGAGCAGTTCTTC
size: .; J: TRBJ1-5; D: .; V: TRBV29-1; CDR3: CSVGGGLGSGQPQHF; DNA: TGCAGCGTTGGTGGCGGGTTGGGTTCGGGTCAGCCCCAGCATTTT
size: .; J: TRBJ2-3; D: TRBD2; V: TRBV4-2; CDR3: CASSLPGLGGADTQYF; DNA: TGTGCCAGCAGCCTACCTGGACTAGGAGGGGCAGATACGCAGTATTTT
size: once; J: TRBJ2-1; D: TRBD1; V: TRBV7-9; CDR3: CASSYRDRGRDEQFF; DNA: TGTGCCAGCAGCTACCGGGACAGGGGGCGCGATGAGCAGTTCTTC
size: few; J: TRBJ2-3; D: .; V: TRBV7-8; CDR3: CASSLRGTNTDTQYF; DNA: TGTGCCAGCAGCTTGAGGGGCACCAATACAGATACGCAGTATTTT
size: .; J: TRBJ2-1; D: TRBD1; V: TRBV20-1; CDR3: CSARGQGGRNNEQFF; DNA: TGCAGTGCTCGCGGACAGGGAGGAAGAAACAATGAGCAGTTCTTC
size: .; J: TRBJ2-3; D: .; V: TRBV5-1; CDR3: CASSLPTSPSTDTQYF; DNA: TGCGCCAGCAGCCTTCCCACTAGCCCTAGCACAGATACGCAGTATTTT
size: .; J: TRBJ2-5; D: .; V: TRBV5-4; CDR3: CASSGVGTKETQYF; DNA: TGTGCCAGCAGTGGAGTAGGTACCAAAGAGACCCAGTACTTC
size: .; J: TRBJ2-7; D: .; V: TRBV7-2; CDR3: CASSLGDGRYEQYF; DNA: TGTGCCAGCAGCTTAGGTGACGGCCGCTACGAGCAGTACTTC
size: .; J: TRBJ2-1; D: TRBD1; V: TRBV7-2; CDR3: CASSPTGMNNNEQFF; DNA: TGTGCCAGCAGCCCGACAGGGATGAATAACAATGAGCAGTTCTTC
size: .; J: TRBJ2-5; D: TRBD2; V: TRBV3-1; CDR3: CASSPATSGGTAGTQYF; DNA: TGTGCCAGCAGCCCCGCAACTAGCGGGGGGACCGCCGGGACCCAGTACTTC
size: .; J: TRBJ2-7; D: .; V: TRBV30; CDR3: CAWSELGGSYEQYF; DNA: TGTGCCTGGAGTGAGCTAGGGGGCTCCTACGAGCAGTACTTC
size: once; J: TRBJ1-2; D: .; V: TRBV30; CDR3: CAWVGQKYYGYTF; DNA: TGTGCCTGGGTAGGACAGAAATACTATGGCTACACCTTC
size: .; J: TRBJ1-6; D: .; V: TRBV12-3/TRBV12-4; CDR3: CASSPPNSPLHF; DNA: TGTGCCAGCAGCCCCCCAAATTCACCCCTCCACTTT
size: .; J: TRBJ1-1; D: .; V: TRBV30; CDR3: CAWSALFVNTEAFF; DNA: TGTGCCTGGAGTGCCCTATTCGTGAACACTGAAGCTTTCTTT
size: .; J: TRBJ2-3; D: .; V: TRBV13; CDR3: CASSIRRTSTDTQYF; DNA: TGTGCCAGCAGCATACGACGGACTAGCACAGATACGCAGTATTTT
size: .; J: TRBJ1-6; D: .; V: TRBV12-3/TRBV12-4; CDR3: CASSPIGSPLHF; DNA: TGTGCCAGCAGCCCCATAGGGTCACCCCTCCACTTT
size: .; J: TRBJ1-6; D: .; V: TRBV12-3/TRBV12-4; CDR3: CASSLAQGLGPLHF; DNA: TGTGCCAGCAGTTTAGCGCAGGGCTTGGGACCCCTCCACTTT